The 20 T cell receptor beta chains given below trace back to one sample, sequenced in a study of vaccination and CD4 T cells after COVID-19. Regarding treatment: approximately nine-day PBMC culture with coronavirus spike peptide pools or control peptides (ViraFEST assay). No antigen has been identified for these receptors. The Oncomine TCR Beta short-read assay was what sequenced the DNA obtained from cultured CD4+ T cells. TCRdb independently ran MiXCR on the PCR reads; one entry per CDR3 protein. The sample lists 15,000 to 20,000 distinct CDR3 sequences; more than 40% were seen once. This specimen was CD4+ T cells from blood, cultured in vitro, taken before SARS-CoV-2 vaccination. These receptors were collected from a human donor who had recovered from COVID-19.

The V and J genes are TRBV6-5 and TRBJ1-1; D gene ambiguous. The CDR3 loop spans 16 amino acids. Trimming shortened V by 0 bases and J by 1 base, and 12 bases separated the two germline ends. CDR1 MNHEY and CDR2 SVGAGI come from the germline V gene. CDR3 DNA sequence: TGTGCCAGCAGTTACTCGATCACTCGGCAGAACACTGAAGCTTTCTTT. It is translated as CASSYSITRQNTEAFF.

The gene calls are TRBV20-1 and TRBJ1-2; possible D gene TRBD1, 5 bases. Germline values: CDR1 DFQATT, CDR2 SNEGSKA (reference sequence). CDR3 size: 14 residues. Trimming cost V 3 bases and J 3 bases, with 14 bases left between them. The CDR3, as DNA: TGCAGTGCTAGCCGCCTCGGGACGGACTATGGCTACACCTTC. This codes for CSASRLGTDYGYTF.

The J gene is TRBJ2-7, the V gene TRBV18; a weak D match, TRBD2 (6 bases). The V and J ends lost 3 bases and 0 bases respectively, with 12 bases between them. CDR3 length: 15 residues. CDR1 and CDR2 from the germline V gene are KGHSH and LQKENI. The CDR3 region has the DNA TGTGCCAGCTCACCGGGTGGGGGGAGCTCCTACGAGCAGTACTTC. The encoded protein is CASSPGGGSSYEQYF. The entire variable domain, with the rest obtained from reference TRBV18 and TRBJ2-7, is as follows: NAGVMQNPRHLVRRRGQEARLRCSPMKGHSHVYWYRQLPEEGLKFMVYLQKENIIDESGMPKERFSAEFPKEGPSILRIQQVVRGDSAAYFCASSPGGGSSYEQYFGPGTRLTVT.

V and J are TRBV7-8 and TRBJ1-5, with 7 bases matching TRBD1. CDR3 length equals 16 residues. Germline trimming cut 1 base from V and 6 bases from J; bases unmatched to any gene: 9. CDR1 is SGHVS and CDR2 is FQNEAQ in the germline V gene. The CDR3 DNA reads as TGTGCCAGCAGCTTAGAAGGGGTGGGACAGTTTCAGCCCCAGCATTTT. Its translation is CASSLEGVGQFQPQHF. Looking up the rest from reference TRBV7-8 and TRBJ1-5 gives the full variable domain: GAGVSQSPRYKVAKRGQDVALRCDPISGHVSLFWYQQALGQGPEFLTYFQNEAQLDKSGLPSDRFFAERPEGSVSTLKIQRTQQEDSAVYLCASSLEGVGQFQPQHFGDGTRLSIL.

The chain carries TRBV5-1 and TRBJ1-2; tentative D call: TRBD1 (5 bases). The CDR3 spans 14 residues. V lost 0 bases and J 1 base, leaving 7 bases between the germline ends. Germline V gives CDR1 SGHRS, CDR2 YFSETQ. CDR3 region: CASSLGQLNYGYTF. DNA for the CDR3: TGCGCCAGCAGCTTGGGACAGCTTAACTATGGCTACACCTTC.

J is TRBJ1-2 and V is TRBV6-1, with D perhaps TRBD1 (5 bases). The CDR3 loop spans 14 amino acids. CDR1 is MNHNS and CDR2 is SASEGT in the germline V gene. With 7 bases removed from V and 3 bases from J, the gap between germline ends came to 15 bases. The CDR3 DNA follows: TGTGCCAGCAAATTTGGGACCGAGGACTATGGCTACACCTTC. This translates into CASKFGTEDYGYTF.

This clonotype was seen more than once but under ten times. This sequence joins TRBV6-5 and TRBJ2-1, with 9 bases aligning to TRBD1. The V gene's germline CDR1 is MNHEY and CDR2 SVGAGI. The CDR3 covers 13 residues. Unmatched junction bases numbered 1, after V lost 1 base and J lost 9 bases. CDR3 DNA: TGTGCCAGCAGTTACTTGGACAGGGGTGAGCAGTTCTTC. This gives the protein CASSYLDRGEQFF.

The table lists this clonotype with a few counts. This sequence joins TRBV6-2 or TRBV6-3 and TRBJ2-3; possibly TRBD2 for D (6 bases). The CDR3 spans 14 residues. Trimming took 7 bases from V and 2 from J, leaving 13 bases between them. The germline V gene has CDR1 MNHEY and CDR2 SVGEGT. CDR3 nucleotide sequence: TGTGCCAGCAATCCGACTAGGACCACAGATACGCAGTATTTT. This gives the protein CASNPTRTTDTQYF.

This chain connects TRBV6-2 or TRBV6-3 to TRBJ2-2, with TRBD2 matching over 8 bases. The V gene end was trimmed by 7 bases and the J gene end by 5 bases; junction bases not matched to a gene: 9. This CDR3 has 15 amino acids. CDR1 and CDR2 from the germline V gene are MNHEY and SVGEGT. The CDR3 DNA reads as TGTGCCAGCACCAAAGGACTAGCCCCGACCGGGGAGCTGTTTTTT. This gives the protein CASTKGLAPTGELFF.

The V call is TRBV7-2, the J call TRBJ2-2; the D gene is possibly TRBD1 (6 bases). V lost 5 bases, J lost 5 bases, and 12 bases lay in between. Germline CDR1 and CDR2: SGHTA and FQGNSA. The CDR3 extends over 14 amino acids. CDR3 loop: CASSSSQGTGELFF. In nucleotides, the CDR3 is TGTGCCAGCAGCAGCAGCCAGGGGACCGGGGAGCTGTTTTTT. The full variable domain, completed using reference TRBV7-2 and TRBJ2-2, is GAGVSQSPSNKVTEKGKDVELRCDPISGHTALYWYRQSLGQGLEFLIYFQGNSAPDKSGLPSDRFSAERTGGSVSTLTIQRTQQEDSAVYLCASSSSQGTGELFFGEGSRLTVL.

CDR3 residues: CALSISGTGELFF. The CDR3 DNA reads TGTGCCCTGTCCATATCGGGCACCGGGGAGCTGTTTTTT. The V gene is TRBV30, the J gene TRBJ2-2, with unresolved D. CDR3 length: 13 residues. The germline CDR1 and CDR2 sequences are GTSNPN and SVGIG (reference sequence). Trimming took 8 bases from V and 4 from J, leaving 14 bases between them.

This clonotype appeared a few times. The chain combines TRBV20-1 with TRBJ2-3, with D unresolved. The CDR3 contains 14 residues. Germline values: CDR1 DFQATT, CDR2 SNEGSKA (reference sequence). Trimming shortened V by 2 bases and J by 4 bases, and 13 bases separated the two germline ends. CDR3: CSARLRTTSDTQYF. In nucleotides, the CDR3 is TGCAGTGCTAGACTGCGTACTACTTCAGATACGCAGTATTTT.

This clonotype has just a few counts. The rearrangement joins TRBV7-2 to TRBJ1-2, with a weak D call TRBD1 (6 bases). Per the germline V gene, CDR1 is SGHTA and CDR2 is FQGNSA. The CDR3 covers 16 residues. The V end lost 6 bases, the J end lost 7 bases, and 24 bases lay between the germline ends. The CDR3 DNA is TGTGCCAGCAGTACCGGACGGCAGGGGCTGAGCGGTGGCTACACCTTC. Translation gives CASSTGRQGLSGGYTF. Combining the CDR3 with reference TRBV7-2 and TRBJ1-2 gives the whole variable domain GAGVSQSPSNKVTEKGKDVELRCDPISGHTALYWYRQSLGQGLEFLIYFQGNSAPDKSGLPSDRFSAERTGGSVSTLTIQRTQQEDSAVYLCASSTGRQGLSGGYTFGSGTRLTVV.

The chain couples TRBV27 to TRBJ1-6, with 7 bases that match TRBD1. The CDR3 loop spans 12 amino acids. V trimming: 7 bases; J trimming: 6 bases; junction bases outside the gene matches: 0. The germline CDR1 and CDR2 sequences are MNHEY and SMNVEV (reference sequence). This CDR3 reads CASNRGNSPLHF. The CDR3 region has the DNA TGTGCCAGCAACAGGGGTAATTCACCCCTCCACTTT.

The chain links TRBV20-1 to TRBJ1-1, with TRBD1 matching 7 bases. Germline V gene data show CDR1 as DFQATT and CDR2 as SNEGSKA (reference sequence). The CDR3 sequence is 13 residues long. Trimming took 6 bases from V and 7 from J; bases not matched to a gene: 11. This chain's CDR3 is CSATTGANREAFF. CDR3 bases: TGCAGTGCCACTACAGGGGCCAACCGTGAAGCTTTCTTT.

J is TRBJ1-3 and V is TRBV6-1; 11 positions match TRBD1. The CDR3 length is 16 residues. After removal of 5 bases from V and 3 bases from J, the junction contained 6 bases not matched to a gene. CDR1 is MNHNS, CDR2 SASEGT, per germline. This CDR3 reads CASSPRDRGDGNTIYF. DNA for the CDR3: TGTGCCAGCAGTCCTCGGGACAGGGGGGATGGAAACACCATATATTTT.

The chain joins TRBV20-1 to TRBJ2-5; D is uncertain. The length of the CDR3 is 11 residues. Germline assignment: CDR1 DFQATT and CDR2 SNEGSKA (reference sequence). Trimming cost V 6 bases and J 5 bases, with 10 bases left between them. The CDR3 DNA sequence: TGCAGTGCAGCCCTGAAGGAGACCCAGTACTTC. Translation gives CSAALKETQYF.

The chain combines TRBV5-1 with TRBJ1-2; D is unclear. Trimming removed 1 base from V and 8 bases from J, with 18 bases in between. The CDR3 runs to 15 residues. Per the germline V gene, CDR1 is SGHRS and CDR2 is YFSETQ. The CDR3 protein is CASSLMDSQPEGYTF. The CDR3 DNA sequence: TGCGCCAGCAGCTTGATGGACTCCCAACCAGAGGGCTACACCTTC.

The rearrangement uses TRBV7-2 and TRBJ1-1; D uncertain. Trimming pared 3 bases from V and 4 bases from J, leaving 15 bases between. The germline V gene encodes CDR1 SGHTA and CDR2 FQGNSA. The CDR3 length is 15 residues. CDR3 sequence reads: CASSLDLGLGTEAFF. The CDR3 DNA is TGTGCCAGCAGCTTGGATCTGGGTCTGGGCACTGAAGCTTTCTTT. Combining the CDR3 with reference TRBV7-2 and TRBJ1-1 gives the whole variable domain GAGVSQSPSNKVTEKGKDVELRCDPISGHTALYWYRQSLGQGLEFLIYFQGNSAPDKSGLPSDRFSAERTGGSVSTLTIQRTQQEDSAVYLCASSLDLGLGTEAFFGQGTRLTVV.

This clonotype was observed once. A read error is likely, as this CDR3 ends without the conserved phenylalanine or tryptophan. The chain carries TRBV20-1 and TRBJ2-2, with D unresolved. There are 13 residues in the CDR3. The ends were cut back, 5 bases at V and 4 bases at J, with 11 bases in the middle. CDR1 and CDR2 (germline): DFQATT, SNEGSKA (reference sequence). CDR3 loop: CSAQYQVTGELFL. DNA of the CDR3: TGCAGTGCTCAGTATCAGGTCACCGGGGAGCTGTTTCTT.